This record covers a single T cell receptor beta chain. As yet, its antigen is unknown. cDNA serving as the sequencing template came from extracted, reverse transcribed RNA. Sequencing was performed with immunoSEQ multiplex PCR; in TCRdb, only in-frame clones are kept and a portion is missing. The table has 98,000 or so clones, 55% to 75% seen once. V dropped 2 bases and J dropped 9 bases, with 2 bases sitting between them. Germline V CDR1 and CDR2: WSHSY, SAAADI. This CDR3 spans 10 amino acids. This specimen comes from a study of CD8+ T cells in alopecia areata. Study-level points and caveats: When scalp samples are sequenced, resident alphabeta T cells of normal skin are also captured.

This chain links TRBV10-2 with TRBJ2-1; D remains ambiguous. Input material: CD8+ T cells sorted from blood. This clonotype was sampled from a human donor in good health. The CDR3 region is CASSEGEQFF. The CDR3 region has the DNA TGCGCCAGCAGTGAGGGTGAGCAGTTCTTC.